Below, one T cell receptor beta chain is given with its context. Other DNA variants within this sample encode the same CDR3. Per the germline V gene, CDR1 is MDHEN and CDR2 is SYDVKM. V was pared by 5 bases and J by 5 bases, with 9 bases between. CDR3 length: 12 residues. This sample is part of a study of blood T cell repertoires in COVID-19. Study in general: The origin of the acute and convalescent COVID-19 samples was the United States, Italy and Spain. PBMCs, B-cell-depleted T cells, or T cells were the source of the cDNA or gDNA that made up the material.

Clones were read by immunoSEQ multiplex PCR, and TCRdb kept only the in-frame ones, dropping some. The profile shows 390,000 or so clones, around 87% of them singletons. Sequencing was done on a sample of peripheral blood. This clonotype was obtained from a woman aged 25 to 45 with COVID-19, enrolled during active disease. This chain uses TRBV28 with TRBJ1-2, with unresolved D. DNA of the CDR3: TGTGCCAGCAGTCTAAGAGGATATGGCTACACCTTC. Translation: CASSLRGYGYTF.